This TCR beta chain is from a study of shared clonotypes between healthy human individuals. The V and J ends lost 1 base and 3 bases respectively, with 10 bases between them. CDR3 size: 14 residues. Germline V lookup: CDR1 SGHTA, CDR2 FQGNSA. Produced via immunoSEQ multiplex PCR; TCRdb's table is partial and in-frame only. The sample consists of some 500,000 clones, 79% of them appearing once. With regard to this clone: Its cognate antigen is unknown.

Study outcomes and limitations: Expectations were that clonotype sharing among donors would be affected by sequencing depth.

This receptor was identified in a woman aged 35 to 49 in good health. Some clones in this sample may be carry-over from other donors' samples. V and J are TRBV7-2 and TRBJ2-7; D is possibly TRBD2 (6 bases). Sequencing was performed on PBMCs. CDR3 amino acids: CASSLGGRYYEQYF. CDR3 in DNA: TGTGCCAGCAGCTTAGGTGGGAGGTACTACGAGCAGTACTTC.